What follows are 13 T cell receptor beta chains derived from one specimen sequenced in a study of post-analysis software for immune sequencing data. Study observations and caveats: Controls had lower frequencies than patients of about 5 TRBV segments, which included TRBV5-6, TRBV5-1 and TRBV20-1.

Prepared libraries of TCR beta cDNA carried unique molecular identifiers. TCRdb ran MiXCR on the PCR reads and lists one entry per CDR3 protein. The repertoire consists of around 260,000 distinct CDR3 sequences, with less than 40% occurring once and the leading ten covering 4% to 6%. Antigens of these TCRs are unknown. Sequencing input: blood. The receptors were gathered from a girl between 10 and 17 years old with multiple sclerosis.

The chain recombines TRBV4-3 with TRBJ2-1; D is unclear. Per germline, CDR1 LGHNA and CDR2 YSLEER. The CDR3 has 13 residues. V was shortened by 6 bases and J by 0 bases, with 6 bases between the two germline ends. CDR3: CASSRVSYNEQFF. The CDR3, as DNA: TGCGCCAGCAGTCGGGTCTCCTACAATGAGCAGTTCTTC.

About this clonotype: Since a much larger clone is just one base distant, this may be a read error. This sequence joins TRBV20-1 and TRBJ1-2; TRBD1 agrees at 8 bases. Trimming cost V 4 bases and J 8 bases; bases outside gene matches: 9. Germline V gene data show CDR1 as DFQATT and CDR2 as SNEGSKA (reference sequence). CDR3 length: 13 residues. This chain's CDR3 is CSATPQGVEGYTF. CDR3 bases: TGCAGTGCTACCCCACAGGGGGTAGAGGGCTACACCTTC.

The J gene is TRBJ1-2, the V gene TRBV5-8; no clear D. The CDR3 has 14 amino acids. Deletions cut 6 bases from V and 2 bases from J, with 14 bases between. Looked up from germline, CDR1 is SGHTS and CDR2 is YDEGEE. This chain's CDR3 is CASNPSSPNYGYTF. For the CDR3, the DNA is TGTGCCAGCAACCCTAGTTCACCGAACTATGGCTACACCTTC.

In this sample, this clonotype turned up many times. V and J are TRBV12-3 or TRBV12-4 and TRBJ1-6; a possible D gene is TRBD1 (5 bases). The CDR3 contains 15 residues. Trimming pared 6 bases from V and 7 bases from J, leaving 16 bases between. This CDR3 is CASSRGRGNNSPLHF. The DNA for the CDR3 is TGTGCCAGCAGCCGAGGACGGGGGAACAATTCACCCCTCCACTTT.

The rearrangement links TRBV7-2 to TRBJ2-3; 9 bases agree with TRBD2. CDR3 size: 18 residues. The junction had 14 bases not matched to a gene; V was cut back by 5 bases and J by 2 bases. Germline CDR1 and CDR2: SGHTA and FQGNSA. Here the CDR3 DNA reads TGTGCCAGCAGCCTAGGCATGGTAGCGGGGGACCCCACAGATACGCAGTATTTT. Encoded protein: CASSLGMVAGDPTDTQYF.

V is TRBV7-7 and J is TRBJ2-2, with D perhaps matching TRBD1 (5 bases). The CDR3 consists of 14 residues. CDR1 is SSHAT, CDR2 FNYEAQ, per germline (reference sequence). Trimming removed 3 bases from V and 4 bases from J, with 9 bases in between. The CDR3 bases are TGTGCCAGCAGCTTGGACACCGTCACCGGGGAGCTGTTTTTT. Translated: CASSLDTVTGELFF.

This clonotype came up many times. One end of the junction is discordant with germline, which a read error may explain. The V and J genes are TRBV7-7 and TRBJ1-2; D is unclear. This CDR3 comprises 14 residues. CDR1 and CDR2 from the germline V gene are SSHAT and FNYEAQ (reference sequence). The CDR3 loop is CASSPQTAYYGYTF. The CDR3 DNA reads as TGTGCTAGCAGCCCTCAGACGGCTTACTATGGCTACACCTTC.

This clonotype showed up many times. V usage is TRBV5-1 and J usage is TRBJ2-3, with 11 bases matching TRBD2. CDR3 length: 16 amino acids. V was pared by 4 bases and J by 1 base, with 5 bases of the junction left unmatched. Germline CDR1 is SGHRS and CDR2 is YFSETQ. The CDR3: CASSLSTSGGTDTQYF. In DNA, the CDR3 is TGCGCCAGCAGCCTGTCGACTAGCGGGGGCACAGATACGCAGTATTTT. The full variable domain, completed using reference TRBV5-1 and TRBJ2-3, is KAGVTQTPRYLIKTRGQQVTLSCSPISGHRSVSWYQQTPGQGLQFLFEYFSETQRNKGNFPGRFSGRQFSNSRSEMNVSTLELGDSALYLCASSLSTSGGTDTQYFGPGTRLTVL.

J is TRBJ1-1 and V is TRBV11-2, with TRBD1 identical over 8 bases. Trimming took 3 bases from V and 6 from J; bases not matched to a gene: 3. This CDR3 spans 13 amino acids. Germline-derived CDR1 and CDR2 are SGHAT and FQNNGV. The CDR3 region has the DNA TGTGCCAGCAGCTTGGGACAGGCCTCTGAAGCTTTCTTT. Translation: CASSLGQASEAFF. Combining the CDR3 with reference TRBV11-2 and TRBJ1-1 gives the whole variable domain EAGVAQSPRYKIIEKRQSVAFWCNPISGHATLYWYQQILGQGPKLLIQFQNNGVVDDSQLPKDRFSAERLKGVDSTLKIQPAKLEDSAVYLCASSLGQASEAFFGQGTRLTVV.

V and J are TRBV12-3 or TRBV12-4 and TRBJ2-7; possibly TRBD2 for D (6 bases). Deletions cut 6 bases from V and 7 bases from J, with 10 bases between. CDR3 size: 11 residues. The CDR3 spells CASREGEEQYF. The CDR3 DNA reads TGTGCCAGCAGGGAGGGTGAAGAGCAGTACTTC.

This sequence joins TRBV5-1 and TRBJ2-5, with 10 nucleotides matching TRBD2. Germline V lookup: CDR1 SGHRS, CDR2 YFSETQ. Losses at the gene ends were 5 bases for V and 4 bases for J; bases not matched to a gene: 5. There are 14 residues in the CDR3. CDR3 loop: CASRHGLAAETQYF. CDR3 nucleotides: TGCGCCAGCAGGCACGGACTAGCGGCAGAGACCCAGTACTTC.

Points on this clonotype: A much larger clone lies one base from this, so it may be a read error. The chain is built from TRBV4-1 and TRBJ2-7, with 12 bases that match TRBD2. This CDR3 comprises 15 residues. The germline CDR1 and CDR2 sequences are MGHRA and YSYEKL. V lost 4 bases and J lost 2; bases outside the gene matches: 3. The CDR3 nucleotides are TGCGCCAGCAGCCCGACTAGCGGGAGCCCCTACGAGCAGTACTTC. Protein sequence: CASSPTSGSPYEQYF.

This chain links TRBV20-1 with TRBJ1-1; D remains ambiguous. Germline lookup yields CDR1 DFQATT and CDR2 SNEGSKA (reference sequence). The CDR3 contains 15 residues. Trimming removed 1 base at V and 2 bases at J, with 14 bases between. As DNA, the CDR3 is TGCAGTGCTAGAGCCCTCCGGGCACGAAACACTGAAGCTTTCTTT. This codes for CSARALRARNTEAFF.